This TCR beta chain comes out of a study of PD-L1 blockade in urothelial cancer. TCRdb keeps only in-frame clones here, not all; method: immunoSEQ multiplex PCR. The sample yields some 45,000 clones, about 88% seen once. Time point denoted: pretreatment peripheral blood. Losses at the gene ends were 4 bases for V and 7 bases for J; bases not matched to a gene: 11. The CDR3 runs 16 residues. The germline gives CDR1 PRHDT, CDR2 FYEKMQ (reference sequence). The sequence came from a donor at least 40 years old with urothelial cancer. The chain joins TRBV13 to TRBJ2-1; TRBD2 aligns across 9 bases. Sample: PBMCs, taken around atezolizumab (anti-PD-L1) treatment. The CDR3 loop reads CASSSPGLAGNNEQFF. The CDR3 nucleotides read TGTGCCAGCAGCTCCCCGGGGCTAGCGGGGAATAATGAGCAGTTCTTC. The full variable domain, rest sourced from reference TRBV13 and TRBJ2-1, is AAGVIQSPRHLIKEKRETATLKCYPIPRHDTVYWYQQGPGQDPQFLISFYEKMQSDKGSIPDRFSAQQFSDYHSELNMSSLELGDSALYFCASSSPGLAGNNEQFFGPGTRLTVL.